A selection of T cell receptor beta chains follows, all from one sample in a study of cytomegalovirus exposure and HLA in healthy donors. The protocol was immunoSEQ multiplex PCR, while the TCRdb copy is restricted to in-frame clones and leaves out a portion. Among about 210,000 clones listed, over 75% were seen once. What was sequenced was PBMCs. These receptors originate from a woman aged 45-60 years in good health and CMV-seropositive. The CDR3 runs from the conserved cysteine through the conserved F or W. Fields, in order: CDR3 protein, CDR3 DNA, D gene, clone size, J gene, V gene. The D gene is left open where the match is weak. The listing skips clone size in some rows; elsewhere it reads once, few, many or a size class.

CDR3 protein: CASSLRGYGYTF
CDR3 DNA: TGTGCCAGCAGCTTACGGGGCTATGGCTACACCTTC
D gene: NA
clone size: NA
J gene: TRBJ1-2
V gene: TRBV7-2

CDR3 protein: CASSLAPTGVKETQYF
CDR3 DNA: TGCGCCAGCAGCTTGGCGCCGACAGGAGTAAAAGAGACCCAGTACTTC
D gene: NA
clone size: NA
J gene: TRBJ2-5
V gene: TRBV5-1

CDR3 protein: CASSLDVSGELFF
CDR3 DNA: TGTGCCAGCAGCTTAGATGTTAGCGGGGAGCTGTTTTTT
D gene: NA
clone size: NA
J gene: TRBJ2-2
V gene: TRBV7-2

CDR3 protein: CAWTRNNRGSYGYTF
CDR3 DNA: TGTGCCTGGACTAGAAATAACAGGGGTTCCTATGGCTACACCTTC
D gene: TRBD1
clone size: NA
J gene: TRBJ1-2
V gene: TRBV30

CDR3 protein: CASSLGPLPNYGYTF
CDR3 DNA: TGTGCCAGCAGCTTGGGGCCTTTGCCCAACTATGGCTACACCTTC
D gene: NA
clone size: NA
J gene: TRBJ1-2
V gene: TRBV5-5

CDR3 protein: CASSFDRVEKLFF
CDR3 DNA: TGTGCCAGCAGCTTTGACAGGGTTGAAAAACTGTTTTTT
D gene: TRBD1
clone size: few
J gene: TRBJ1-4
V gene: TRBV7-2

CDR3 protein: CASSLTGSSYNEQFF
CDR3 DNA: TGCGCCAGCAGCTTGACAGGGAGCTCCTACAATGAGCAGTTCTTC
D gene: NA
clone size: NA
J gene: TRBJ2-1
V gene: TRBV5-1

CDR3 protein: CASSPSSIGLAGANNEQFF
CDR3 DNA: TGTGCCAGCTCACCTTCCAGCATTGGACTAGCGGGGGCCAACAATGAGCAGTTCTTC
D gene: TRBD2
clone size: NA
J gene: TRBJ2-1
V gene: TRBV18

CDR3 protein: CASSVNRATNEKLFF
CDR3 DNA: TGTGCCAGCAGTGTTAACCGAGCAACTAATGAAAAACTGTTTTTT
D gene: NA
clone size: NA
J gene: TRBJ1-4
V gene: TRBV6-1

CDR3 protein: CASSLLVGEPLHF
CDR3 DNA: TGTGCCAGCAGCTTATTGGTCGGGGAACCCCTCCACTTT
D gene: NA
clone size: NA
J gene: TRBJ1-6
V gene: TRBV7-9